This TCR beta chain is from a study of T cell clonality in common variable immunodeficiency (dated by TCRdb to between 2015 and 2016). What the work shows at the level of the full study, not this receptor alone: Even though DNA input was equal, the average per sample came to 80,000 to 100,000 unique sequences for controls compared with 25,000 to 35,000 for CVID samples. Correlations of repertoire features with clinical complications were constrained by heterogeneity among patients within the CVID cohort. CVID TCRbeta sequences reportedly showed fewer deletions and N-nucleotide insertions and lacked highly modified clones with 13 or more V deletions. CVID subjects shared fewer TCRbeta clones with each other than healthy controls did (p < 0.0001). The authors noted that sequencing repertoires of T cell subpopulations would be needed to clarify what caused the increased clonality in CVID. TCRbeta clonality was higher in CVID subjects than in healthy controls (t-test p = 0.018), and the increase was most characteristic of about a third of subjects.

This clone has ten or more counts. No antigen is known for it. The DNA ends 3 residues before the CDR3 does, and the rest of the CDR3 is filled in from the germline J gene. For sequencing, equivalent amounts of genomic DNA were input from CVID and control samples. For every sample, a 60 bp segment covering the rearranged TCRbeta CDR3 region was amplified and then sequenced. TCRbeta amplification used the immunoSEQ assay, a bias-corrected multiplex PCR with high-throughput sequencing. In the authors' own workflow: Every unique nucleotide sequence counted as a clone and was annotated with V, D and J genes, copy number and frequency. Sequences were labeled productive if in frame, and non-productive if out of frame or containing stop codons. As previously described, Shannon's entropy was used to calculate clonality. The predicted amino acid sequences of productive clones were used to derive the mean CDR3 Kyte-Doolittle hydropathy. Hierarchical clustering of scaled V gene usage was performed with the R hclust function using Manhattan distance and complete linkage. Sharing of clones by CDR3 amino acid sequence was evaluated by resampling 12 repertoires per group over 100 rounds. Repertoires were searched for 60 to 80 published EBV-specific and a few hundred published CMV-specific TCRbeta sequences. After two CVID samples that produced fewer than 10,000 sequences were dropped from the analysis, around 40 CVID repertoires remained. Held by TCRdb, this immuneACCESS table contains in-frame sequences only and omits some clones. Under half of the omission traces to an unresolved V gene where checked; the cause of the rest is unknown. V and J calls and clone size follow that table, whereas D and trimming were derived from the DNA. Here the sample lists tens of thousands of clones, none seen once only. Clones ranked in the top ten supply roughly 1.5% of the sample.

As encoded in the germline V gene, CDR1 is MNHNS while CDR2 is SASEGT. From its cysteine to its phenylalanine, the CDR3 spans 15 amino acids. Shown are 36 bases from within the CDR3, in frame from base 1. V gives up 2 bases and J gives up 2 bases, and the segment between their germline ends measures 10 bases. Both CVID patients and healthy controls were predominantly of Caucasian heritage. Heparinized peripheral whole blood samples of about 4.5 to 8.5 ml were obtained from each donor. Genomic DNA from adults with common variable immune deficiency (CVID) and from healthy adult controls was used to sequence TCRbeta CDR3 repertoires. The control group was made up of roughly 22 healthy adult volunteers (about 10 male and around 12 female) whose ages ranged from about 20 to 66 years, with a mean age of approximately 35. Diluted blood was density-centrifuged over Hypaque 1077 or Ficoll-Paque to isolate peripheral blood mononuclear cells. Genomic DNA was obtained from unsorted mononuclear cells through either Qiagen column purification or a centrifugation-based method.

The rearrangement combines TRBV6-1 with TRBJ1-3, and possibly TRBD1, on 5 matching bases. The TCR sequence derives from a person between 18 and 75 years old in good health. Sequenced sample: peripheral blood mononuclear cells. The CDR3 protein: CASSEFQGAGNTIYF. Partial CDR3 DNA: TGTGCCAGCAGTGAATTCCAGGGAGCTGGAAACACC.